One sample yielded the 26 T cell receptor beta chains listed below, sequenced in a study of cytomegalovirus exposure and HLA in healthy donors. The PCR used 60 Vbeta and 13 Jbeta primers. Here immunoSEQ multiplex PCR was the method, and the copy in TCRdb shows in-frame clones only, minus some. Among over 120,000 clones listed, 75% to 80% were seen once. The sequenced sample was PBMCs. Source of these receptors: a male donor in good health and CMV-seronegative.

The CDR3 sequence: CASSMDGQAYQPQHF. The DNA for the CDR3 is TGTGCCAGTAGTATGGATGGACAGGCATATCAGCCCCAGCATTTT. The rearrangement links TRBV19 to TRBJ1-5; 7 positions match TRBD1. J lost 5 bases, V lost 3 bases, and 7 bases had no gene match. This CDR3 comprises 15 residues. The germline CDR1 and CDR2 sequences are LNHDA and SQIVND (reference sequence).

The CDR3 protein is CSVTGGQGPYEQYF. The CDR3 nucleotides are TGCAGCGTCACGGGGGGACAGGGACCCTACGAGCAGTACTTC. The chain joins TRBV29-1 to TRBJ2-5; 9 bases line up with TRBD1. With the DNA end fitting TRBJ2-7 better, the J assignment may be wrong. The CDR3 consists of 14 residues. Germline V CDR1 and CDR2: SQVTM, ANQGSEA.

V gene TRBV7-6 combines with J gene TRBJ1-5, with 7 bases aligning to TRBD1. The CDR3 totals 15 residues. CDR1 SGHVS and CDR2 FNYEAQ come from the germline V gene. J was trimmed by 0 bases and V by 4 bases; bases with no gene match: 3. The CDR3 region has the DNA TGTGCCAGCAGCTGGGACAGCGATAGCAATCAGCCCCAGCATTTT. Translating gives CASSWDSDSNQPQHF.

The rearrangement uses TRBV6-6 and TRBJ2-1; D is possibly TRBD2 (6 bases). There are 16 residues in the CDR3. Trimming removed 5 bases at V and 1 base at J, with 15 bases between. Germline loops: CDR1 MNHNY, CDR2 SVGAGI (reference sequence). The CDR3 nucleotides are TGTGCCAGCAGTGGACTAACTCCAATTTCCTACAATGAGCAGTTCTTC. It translates to CASSGLTPISYNEQFF.

The gene calls are TRBV5-1 and TRBJ2-5; possibly TRBD2 for D (5 bases). Germline lookup yields CDR1 SGHRS and CDR2 YFSETQ. The CDR3 contains 13 residues. Deletions cut 4 bases from V and 5 bases from J, with 12 bases between. The chain's CDR3 is CASSHGKEETQYF. The CDR3 DNA sequence: TGCGCCAGCAGCCACGGGAAAGAGGAGACCCAGTACTTC. Full variable domain (remainder filled in from reference TRBV5-1 and TRBJ2-5): KAGVTQTPRYLIKTRGQQVTLSCSPISGHRSVSWYQQTPGQGLQFLFEYFSETQRNKGNFPGRFSGRQFSNSRSEMNVSTLELGDSALYLCASSHGKEETQYFGPGTRLLVL.

This clone came up a few times. The chain links TRBV6-1 to TRBJ2-1, with 9 bases lining up with TRBD2. This CDR3 is 15 amino acids long. J was trimmed by 2 bases and V by 6 bases; bases with no gene match: 5. Germline loops: CDR1 MNHNS, CDR2 SASEGT. CDR3: CASRSSGIPYNEQFF. In DNA, the CDR3 is TGTGCCAGCAGGTCTAGCGGGATTCCCTACAATGAGCAGTTCTTC.

A single count supports this clone. The rearrangement uses TRBV7-2 and TRBJ2-7; D remains unclear. CDR3 length: 11 residues. Looked up from germline, CDR1 is SGHTA and CDR2 is FQGNSA. Trimming took off 5 bases at V and 7 bases at J, with 9 bases between the two ends. Here the CDR3 DNA reads TGTGCCAGCAGCCCCAGTTGGGAGCAGTACTTC. This sequence encodes CASSPSWEQYF.

The chain joins TRBV5-5 to TRBJ2-4; D unresolved. Per the germline V gene, CDR1 is SGHKS and CDR2 is YYEKEE (reference sequence). The V end was cut by 5 bases, the J end by 0 bases, with 9 bases between. The CDR3 length is 14 residues. The CDR3 bases are TGTGCCAGCAGGGAGTTACTAGCCAAAAACATTCAGTACTTC. Translation: CASRELLAKNIQYF.

The chain has TRBV10-1 and TRBJ2-1, with 11 bases that match TRBD2. The V segment lost 8 bases and the J segment 11 bases; nucleotides outside the gene matches: 5. Per germline, CDR1 WNHNN and CDR2 SYGVQD (reference sequence). The CDR3 contains 12 residues. Here the CDR3 DNA reads TGCGCCAGCTCGACTAGCGGGACGAAGCAGTTCTTC. Encoded protein: CASSTSGTKQFF.

In its sample, this clone was seen a few times. The V gene is TRBV5-5, the J gene TRBJ2-7; 15 positions match TRBD2. CDR1 and CDR2 from the germline V gene are SGHKS and YYEKEE (reference sequence). CDR3 size: 19 residues. V shed 4 bases and J 0 bases; nucleotides not matched to a gene: 11. The chain's CDR3 is CASSPTVGTSGGSSYEQYF. The CDR3, as DNA: TGTGCCAGCAGCCCGACGGTGGGGACTAGCGGGGGGAGCTCCTACGAGCAGTACTTC. The complete variable domain, with remaining parts taken from reference TRBV5-5 and TRBJ2-7, reads DAGVTQSPTHLIKTRGQQVTLRCSPISGHKSVSWYQQVLGQGPQFIFQYYEKEERGRGNFPDRFSARQFPNYSSELNVNALLLGDSALYLCASSPTVGTSGGSSYEQYFGPGTRLTVT.

The chain links TRBV7-9 to TRBJ1-1; no firm D call. V shed 3 bases and J shed 5 bases, with 10 bases lying between them. The CDR3 is made up of 13 amino acids. Germline V lookup: CDR1 SEHNR, CDR2 FQNEAQ (reference sequence). This CDR3 reads CASSLGGETEAFF. The CDR3 bases are TGTGCCAGCAGCTTGGGCGGGGAAACTGAAGCTTTCTTT.

V usage is TRBV7-9 and J usage is TRBJ1-2, with unresolved D. This CDR3 has 14 amino acids. Between the trimmed V and J ends, which lost 1 base and 8 bases, there was a span of 14 bases. Germline V lookup: CDR1 SEHNR, CDR2 FQNEAQ (reference sequence). CDR3 DNA: TGTGCCAGCAGCTTAGTCGCGGTCAGATGGGGCTACACCTTC. It codes for CASSLVAVRWGYTF.

The chain employs TRBV25-1 and TRBJ2-7; 8 positions match TRBD2. There are 17 residues in the CDR3. CDR1 is MGHDK, CDR2 SYGVNS, per germline. The V and J ends lost 2 bases and 3 bases, in that order; junction bases with no gene match: 12. This chain's CDR3 is CASSEPRAAGELYEQYF. The CDR3 bases are TGTGCCAGCAGTGAACCCCGGGCAGCGGGGGAACTCTACGAGCAGTACTTC.

The rearrangement uses TRBV5-4 and TRBJ2-2; 12 bases line up with TRBD2. J was trimmed by 6 bases and V by 3 bases; bases with no gene match: 6. The germline V gene has CDR1 SGHNT and CDR2 YYREEE (reference sequence). The length of the CDR3 is 16 residues. As DNA, the CDR3 is TGTGCCAGCAGCTCCCCTACTAGCGGGAGGTCCGGGGAGCTGTTTTTT. Its protein product is CASSSPTSGRSGELFF.

There are a few counts of this clone. This chain links TRBV21-1 with TRBJ2-5; the table's D call, TRBD1, has no DNA check behind it. TRBV21-1 is tagged as a pseudogene. CDR3 length: 12 amino acids. The CDR3 DNA follows: TGTGCCACCTCACAACCGCAAGAGACCCAGTACTTC. Its protein product is CATSQPQETQYF.

This chain joins TRBV12-5 and TRBJ1-1, with D possibly TRBD1 on 6 matching bases. V shed 5 bases and J shed 10 bases, with 17 bases lying between them. This CDR3 spans 13 amino acids. CDR1 LGHNT and CDR2 FRNRAP come from the germline V gene. CDR3 region: CASGPLGGAGAFF. DNA for the CDR3: TGTGCTAGTGGTCCCTTGGGGGGGGCAGGAGCTTTCTTT.

The rearrangement links TRBV7-2 to TRBJ2-1; TRBD2 matches at 14 bases. The length of the CDR3 is 18 residues. V shed 4 bases, J shed 1 base, and the junction held 6 bases outside the gene matches. Germline V lookup: CDR1 SGHTA, CDR2 FQGNSA. The CDR3 DNA sequence: TGTGCCAGCAGCTACGGGGGACTAGCGGGAGTGTCCTACAATGAGCAGTTCTTC. Protein: CASSYGGLAGVSYNEQFF. Drawing the rest from reference TRBV7-2 and TRBJ2-1, the complete variable domain is GAGVSQSPSNKVTEKGKDVELRCDPISGHTALYWYRQSLGQGLEFLIYFQGNSAPDKSGLPSDRFSAERTGGSVSTLTIQRTQQEDSAVYLCASSYGGLAGVSYNEQFFGPGTRLTVL.

There are a few counts of this clone. V is TRBV4-1 and J is TRBJ2-3; D not certain. Germline-derived CDR1 and CDR2 are MGHRA and YSYEKL. The CDR3 extends over 17 amino acids. Trimming stripped 1 base from V and 5 bases from J, with 19 bases between. CDR3 region: CASSQGLRRSSIDTQYF. CDR3 in DNA: TGCGCCAGCAGCCAAGGGCTACGGCGGAGCTCGATAGATACGCAGTATTTT.

The rearrangement uses TRBV6-5 and TRBJ1-2; TRBD1 is a possible D gene (6 bases). Germline V gene sequence: CDR1 MNHEY, CDR2 SVGAGI. V was cut by 5 bases and J by 1 base, with 14 bases left in between. This CDR3 spans 15 amino acids. CDR3 DNA sequence: TGTGCCAGCAGTGCCAGGGAGGGGGGTAACTATGGCTACACCTTC. It is translated as CASSAREGGNYGYTF.

The chain recombines TRBV9 with TRBJ2-5; no firm D call. The length of the CDR3 is 14 residues. V lost 1 base and J lost 1, with 8 bases in between. The germline CDR1 and CDR2 sequences are SGDLS and YYNGEE. CDR3 bases: TGTGCCAGCAGCGTAACTTCTACCCAAGAGACCCAGTACTTC. Its translation: CASSVTSTQETQYF.

The rearrangement joins TRBV6-6 to TRBJ2-5; 7 bases fit TRBD1. This CDR3 is built from 14 residues. CDR1 MNHNY and CDR2 SVGAGI come from the germline V gene (reference sequence). The ends lost 2 bases at V and 7 bases at J; junction bases unmatched: 7. The CDR3 nucleotides are TGTGCCAGCAGTTACGACAGGGCTTCAGGGACCCAGTACTTC. Amino acids: CASSYDRASGTQYF.

The rearrangement links TRBV5-7 to TRBJ1-3; unclear D gene. TRBV5-7 is flagged as an ORF with uncertain function. The CDR3 sequence is 14 residues long. Trimming cost V 1 base and J 4 bases, with 9 bases left between them. The CDR3 DNA reads TGTGCCAGCAGCTTGAAGCCTACCGGAAACACCATATATTTT. It encodes CASSLKPTGNTIYF.

The CDR3 here is CASSLLGAATTLGANVLTF. Written as DNA, the CDR3 is TGTGCCAGCAGCCTCTTGGGGGCGGCAACTACTCTGGGGGCCAACGTCCTGACTTTC. The chain joins TRBV5-4 to TRBJ2-6; D possibly corresponds to TRBD1 (6 bases). The CDR3 spans 19 residues. From germline, CDR1 is SGHNT and CDR2 YYREEE (reference sequence). With 4 bases removed from V and 4 bases from J, the gap between germline ends came to 24 bases.

There are a few counts of this clone. The chain recombines TRBV14 with TRBJ1-1, with 7 bases fitting TRBD1. Germline-derived CDR1 and CDR2 are SGHDN and FVKESK. The V segment lost 2 bases and the J segment 0 bases; nucleotides outside the gene matches: 6. The CDR3 spans 16 residues. This CDR3 reads CASSQITGVMNTEAFF. The CDR3 DNA sequence: TGTGCCAGCAGCCAAATAACAGGGGTCATGAACACTGAAGCTTTCTTT.

The genes are TRBV18 and TRBJ1-5, with a weak D call TRBD1 (5 bases). Trimming stripped 5 bases from V and 0 bases from J, with 11 bases between. Germline CDR1 KGHSH, CDR2 LQKENI. This CDR3 comprises 15 residues. The CDR3 coding sequence is TGTGCCAGCTCATCTGGACACCTTAGCAATCAGCCCCAGCATTTT. Translating it yields CASSSGHLSNQPQHF.

This clone was detected once. This rearrangement joins TRBV7-2 to TRBJ2-1, with 8 bases identical to TRBD2. V dropped 5 bases and J dropped 7; count of bases not matched to a gene: 19. The V gene's germline CDR1 is SGHTA and CDR2 FQGNSA. The CDR3 loop spans 18 amino acids. CDR3 bases: TGTGCCAGCAGCCCAGGGGTGACTAGCGCTCCTTGGTGGAATGAGCAGTTCTTC. Translating gives CASSPGVTSAPWWNEQFF.